A selection of T cell receptor beta chains follows, all from one sample in a study of blood T cells in healthy people across ages. Via MiXCR, TCRdb re-called the 5' RACE reads, giving one row per CDR3 protein. The repertoire consists of 1.8 million or so distinct CDR3 sequences, with approximately 40% occurring once and the leading ten covering roughly 24%. Sequenced material: blood. Source of these receptors: a human donor in good health. Both conserved end residues are part of each CDR3. The D gene is left open where the match is weak. Not every row has a clone size; where given, it reads once, few, many or a size class.

.	TRBD2	TRBV4-1	TRBJ2-1	TGCGCCAGCAGCCAACTAGCGGGGGCCCTATACAATGAGCAGTTCTTC	CASSQLAGALYNEQFF
once	TRBD1	TRBV5-1	TRBJ1-1	TGCGCCAGCAGCTGGGGACAGTTGAACACTGAAGCTTTCTTT	CASSWGQLNTEAFF
.	.	TRBV28	TRBJ2-1	TGTGCCAGCAGTCCTATAGGACAGAACAATGAGCAGTTCTTC	CASSPIGQNNEQFF
few	.	TRBV4-1	TRBJ2-7	TGCGCCAGCAGCCAAGAATGGGCTTCGGACCGGATCTACGAGCAGTACTTC	CASSQEWASDRIYEQYF
.	.	TRBV2	TRBJ1-5	TGTGCCAGCAGTCCGAGGAGCGGCAATCAGCCCCAGCATTTT	CASSPRSGNQPQHF
.	TRBD1	TRBV7-9	TRBJ2-7	TGTGCCAGCAGCAGGGGACAGGCAAATATTTACGAGCAGTACTTC	CASSRGQANIYEQYF
.	TRBD1	TRBV29-1	TRBJ2-7	TGCAGCGTTGAAATTCGACAGGGGATCTACGAGCAGTACTTC	CSVEIRQGIYEQYF
.	.	TRBV7-9	TRBJ1-1	TGTGCCAGCAGCATTACATCGAACACTGAAGCTTTCTTT	CASSITSNTEAFF
few	TRBD1	TRBV7-8	TRBJ2-7	TGTGCCAGCAGCCCGGACAGGCAGGGGCACTCCTACGAGCAGTACTTC	CASSPDRQGHSYEQYF
.	.	TRBV18	TRBJ1-6	TGTGCCAGCTCACCACTTGTCCGTGGAATTCAGGATTCACCCCTCCACTTT	CASSPLVRGIQDSPLHF
.	.	TRBV7-2	TRBJ2-3	TGTGCCAGCAGCTTAAACGCTATGGAATCAGATACGCAGTATTTT	CASSLNAMESDTQYF
.	TRBD1	TRBV5-1	TRBJ2-3	TGCGCCAGCAGCTTGACCGGGACAGGGGGGAGTGCAGATACGCAGTATTTT	CASSLTGTGGSADTQYF
few	.	TRBV6-5	TRBJ1-1	TGTGCCAGCAGTTACTCGGCAGGGGAAGCTTTCTTT	CASSYSAGEAFF
.	.	TRBV7-2	TRBJ2-3	TGTGCCAGCAGCTTGGGTTTGGGCAGCGTAGGAGATACGCAGTATTTT	CASSLGLGSVGDTQYF
few	.	TRBV12-3/TRBV12-4	TRBJ2-1	TGTGCCAGCACCCAGGACGTCTACAATGAGCAGTTCTTC	CASTQDVYNEQFF
many	.	TRBV6-5	TRBJ2-7	TGTGCCAGCAGCCATAACAGGGTCAACTACGAGCAGTACTTC	CASSHNRVNYEQYF
.	.	TRBV29-1	TRBJ2-3	TGCAGCGGCGGCAGTGGGGATACGCAGTATTTT	CSGGSGDTQYF
.	TRBD1	TRBV15	TRBJ2-7	TGTGCCACCAGCAGAGCCCTAGCAGGGGGCTACGAGCAGTACTTC	CATSRALAGGYEQYF
.	TRBD2	TRBV10-3	TRBJ2-3	TGTGCCATCAGTGAGCATATAGCGGGGGGCACAGATACGCAGTATTTT	CAISEHIAGGTDTQYF
.	.	TRBV5-1	TRBJ1-4	TGCGCCAACAGCTTGGACAGATCAATAGTTGAAAAACTGTTTTTT	CANSLDRSIVEKLFF
.	.	TRBV7-9	TRBJ2-3	TGTGCCAGCGGATTAGCCAGACTAAGCACAGATACGCAGTATTTT	CASGLARLSTDTQYF
once	TRBD1	TRBV20-1	TRBJ2-7	TGCAGTGCGGATGGGACAGCCATCTCCTACGAGCAGTACTTC	CSADGTAISYEQYF
once	TRBD1	TRBV5-1	TRBJ2-5	TGCGCCAGCAGTTGGGACAGTCCCTTAGAGACCCAGTACTTC	CASSWDSPLETQYF
few	.	TRBV7-2	TRBJ1-5	TGTGCCAGCAGCTTCACAGCCAATCAGCCCCAGCATTTT	CASSFTANQPQHF
.	TRBD2	TRBV28	TRBJ2-1	TGTGCCAGCAGCTCTGATTTTAGCGGGGGGGTCCACAATGAGCAGTTCTTC	CASSSDFSGGVHNEQFF
.	.	TRBV11-3	TRBJ1-2	TGTGCCAGCAGCTTTGCAGGGGCTCGGCATGGCTACACCTTC	CASSFAGARHGYTF
.	TRBD2	TRBV4-3	TRBJ2-1	TGCGCCAGTAGCCAAGATGGGAGGATGGGACTAGCGGGGGTCGATGAGCAGTTCTTC	CASSQDGRMGLAGVDEQFF
.	TRBD1	TRBV29-1	TRBJ2-1	TGCAGCGTTGACAGGGACAGGGGGCTTCGCGAGCAGTTCTTC	CSVDRDRGLREQFF
.	TRBD1	TRBV29-1	TRBJ2-3	TGCAGCGTACACGAGACAGGGGTGAGGGATACGCAGTATTTT	CSVHETGVRDTQYF